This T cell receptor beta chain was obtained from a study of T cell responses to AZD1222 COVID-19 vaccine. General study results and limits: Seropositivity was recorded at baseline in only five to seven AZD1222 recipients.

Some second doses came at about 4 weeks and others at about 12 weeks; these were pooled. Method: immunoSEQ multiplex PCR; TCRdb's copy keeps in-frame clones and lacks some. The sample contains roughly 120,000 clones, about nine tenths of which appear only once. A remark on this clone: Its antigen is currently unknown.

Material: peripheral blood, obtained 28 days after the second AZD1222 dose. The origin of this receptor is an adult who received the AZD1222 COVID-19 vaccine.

The CDR3 here is CASSLGRLAGYNEQFF. The CDR3 DNA is TGTGCCAGCAGCTTAGGGCGTCTAGCGGGGTACAATGAGCAGTTCTTC. V and J are TRBV7-2 and TRBJ2-1; 9 bases agree with TRBD2. V trimming: 1 base; J trimming: 4 bases; junction bases outside the gene matches: 5. Germline lookup yields CDR1 SGHTA and CDR2 FQGNSA. The CDR3 length is 16 residues.